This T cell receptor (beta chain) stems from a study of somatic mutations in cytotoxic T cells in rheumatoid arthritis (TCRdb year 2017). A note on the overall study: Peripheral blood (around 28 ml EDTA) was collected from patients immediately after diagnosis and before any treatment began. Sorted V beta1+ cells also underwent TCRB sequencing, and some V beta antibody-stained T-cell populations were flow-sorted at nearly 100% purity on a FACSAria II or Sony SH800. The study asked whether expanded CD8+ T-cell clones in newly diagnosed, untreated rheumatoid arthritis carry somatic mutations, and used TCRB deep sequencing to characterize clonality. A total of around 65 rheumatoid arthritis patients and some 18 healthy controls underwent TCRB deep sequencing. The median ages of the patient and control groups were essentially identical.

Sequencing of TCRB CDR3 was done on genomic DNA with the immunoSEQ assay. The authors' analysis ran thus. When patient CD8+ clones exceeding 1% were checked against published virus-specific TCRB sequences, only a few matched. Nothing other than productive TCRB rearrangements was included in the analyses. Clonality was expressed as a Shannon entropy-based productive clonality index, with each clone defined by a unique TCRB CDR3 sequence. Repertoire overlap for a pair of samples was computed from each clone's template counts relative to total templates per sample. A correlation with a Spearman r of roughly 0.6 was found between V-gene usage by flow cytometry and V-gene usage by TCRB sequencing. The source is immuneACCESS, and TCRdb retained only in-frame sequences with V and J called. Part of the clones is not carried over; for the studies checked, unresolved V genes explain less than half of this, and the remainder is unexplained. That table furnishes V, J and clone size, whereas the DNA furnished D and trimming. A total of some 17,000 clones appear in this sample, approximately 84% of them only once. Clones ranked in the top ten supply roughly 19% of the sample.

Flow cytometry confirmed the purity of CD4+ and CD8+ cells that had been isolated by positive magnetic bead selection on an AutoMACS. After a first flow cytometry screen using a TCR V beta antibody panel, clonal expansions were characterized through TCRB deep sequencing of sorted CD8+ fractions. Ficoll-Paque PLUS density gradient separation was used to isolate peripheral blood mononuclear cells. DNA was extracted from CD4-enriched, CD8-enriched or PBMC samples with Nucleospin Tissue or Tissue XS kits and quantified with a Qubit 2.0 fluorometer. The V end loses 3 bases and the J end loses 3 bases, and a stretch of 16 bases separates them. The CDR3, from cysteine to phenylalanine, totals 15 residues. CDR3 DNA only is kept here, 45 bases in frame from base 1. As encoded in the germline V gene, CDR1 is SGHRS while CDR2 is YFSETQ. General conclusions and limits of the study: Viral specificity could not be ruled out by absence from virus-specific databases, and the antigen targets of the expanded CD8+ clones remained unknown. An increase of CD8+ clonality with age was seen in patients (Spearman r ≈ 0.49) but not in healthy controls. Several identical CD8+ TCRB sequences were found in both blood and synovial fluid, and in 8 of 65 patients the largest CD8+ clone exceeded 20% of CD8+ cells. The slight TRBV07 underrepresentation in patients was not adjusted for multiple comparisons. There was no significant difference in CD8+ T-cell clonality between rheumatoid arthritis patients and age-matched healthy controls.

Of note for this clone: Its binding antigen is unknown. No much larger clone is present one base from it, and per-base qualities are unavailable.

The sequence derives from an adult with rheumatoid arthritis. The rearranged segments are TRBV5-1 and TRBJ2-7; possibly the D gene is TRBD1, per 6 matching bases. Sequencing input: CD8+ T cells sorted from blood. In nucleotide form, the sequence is TGCGCCAGCAGCTGGATGGACAGTCCGGGCTACGAGCAGTACTTC. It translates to CASSWMDSPGYEQYF.